The text below deals with one T cell receptor beta chain. The target antigen is unknown. This entry is derived from a study of siplizumab effects on memory and regulatory T cells. Broader study findings: Sequences below about 10^-5 frequency were poorly captured, and few alloreactive clones mapped to unstimulated subsets. Siplizumab significantly reduced alloreactive sequences traceable to unstimulated CD4+ memory cells. Naive T cells seemed more diverse than memory cells; they also seemed major alloresponse contributors. Among mappable alloreactive CD4+ clones, the Treg-derived fraction averaged around 70% with siplizumab versus around 30% in controls.

Method: immunoSEQ multiplex PCR; TCRdb's copy keeps in-frame clones and lacks some. The table includes roughly 100,000 clones, about 93% detected once. This sequence originates from a human donor in good health. Sequencing was performed on Tregs sorted from blood.

CDR3 in amino acids: CASSLGTGVLGTQYF. The CDR3 coding sequence is TGCGCCAGCAGCCTCGGGACAGGGGTGTTAGGTACGCAGTATTTT. The chain joins TRBV4-1 to TRBJ2-3; the match to TRBD1 covers 10 bases. CDR3 length: 15 amino acids. Germline V lookup: CDR1 MGHRA, CDR2 YSYEKL. V lost 4 bases to trimming and J lost 8 bases; unmatched junction nucleotides: 9.